The following is a T cell receptor (beta chain) sequence with its context. These data are taken from a study of T cell responses to AZD1222 COVID-19 vaccine. Clones were sequenced by immunoSEQ multiplex PCR, and TCRdb holds only the in-frame ones, with some missing. The table includes roughly 45,000 clones, 75% to 90% detected once. The CDR3 is 13 residues long. Per the germline V gene, CDR1 is MDHEN and CDR2 is SYDVKM. Trimming at V came to 5 bases and at J to 5 bases, leaving 1 base not matched to a gene. The receptor comes from an adult who received the AZD1222 COVID-19 vaccine. The sample was peripheral blood, taken 28 days after the second AZD1222 dose. This sequence joins TRBV28 and TRBJ2-1; 9 nucleotides agree with TRBD1. CDR3 bases: TGTGCCAGCAGTCGGACAGGGGACAATGAGCAGTTCTTC. This sequence encodes CASSRTGDNEQFF.